One TCR beta chain is described in this entry. Antigen unknown. This sample is part of a study of OX40 agonist ivuxolimab in advanced cancers. General study findings and limits: Among expanded peripheral T cells, antigen specificity went undetermined. Mean expanded clone counts were higher in CD8+ than CD4+ T cells.

The CDR3 loop spans 13 amino acids. The V gene lost 3 bases and the J gene lost 5 bases, with 10 bases spanning the gap. Per germline, CDR1 SGHTA and CDR2 FQGTGA. Clones were read by immunoSEQ multiplex PCR, and TCRdb kept only the in-frame ones, dropping some. This table holds about 84,000 clones, about 91% found once. The sequence derives from an adult with an advanced solid tumor such as melanoma, head and neck, liver or kidney cancer. The source material was CD4+ or CD8+ T cells sorted from blood, sampled in a trial of the OX40 agonist ivuxolimab. The V call is TRBV7-3, the J call TRBJ2-5; no firm D call. CDR3 sequence (DNA): TGTGCCAGCAGCTTGCGTGGGCACGAGACCCAGTACTTC. Its translation: CASSLRGHETQYF.